Detailed here is one T cell receptor (beta chain). No antigen is known for it. Trimming cost V 6 bases and J 1 base, with 8 bases left between them. This CDR3 has 13 residues. From germline, CDR1 is MNHEY and CDR2 SVGAGI. This record comes from a study of cytomegalovirus exposure and HLA in healthy donors. TCRdb's copy holds only in-frame clones and misses some; the assay was immunoSEQ multiplex PCR. The table includes roughly 140,000 clones, about 89% detected once. General study results and limits: The classifier reportedly diagnosed cytomegalovirus status with high sensitivity and specificity.

The chain joins TRBV6-5 to TRBJ2-3; D is perhaps TRBD1 (5 bases). The receptor was isolated from a woman in her late teens or twenties in good health and CMV-seropositive. Sequencing was done on a sample of PBMCs. CDR3 bases: TGTGCCAGCAGCGCGACAGGCACAGATACGCAGTATTTT. Residues: CASSATGTDTQYF.